This entry describes one T cell receptor (beta chain). Its antigen remains unidentified. This entry comes from a study of T cell responses to AZD1222 COVID-19 vaccine. This CDR3 has 16 amino acids. The germline V and J ends were trimmed by 5 bases and 4 bases, with 17 bases remaining between them. CDR1 SGHAT and CDR2 FQNNGV come from the germline V gene. Study conclusions and caveats: Donors were mostly white British, more females; clonal diversity possibly underestimated. Spike was spanned by vaccine-associated CD4 TCRs, which were dominant at 160-218 and 743-854. Baseline seropositives among AZD1222 recipients totaled only six or seven.

Assay: immunoSEQ multiplex PCR; the TCRdb copy retains only in-frame clones and omits some. The sample records fewer than 200,000 clones, about 91% being singletons. Sequencing was performed on peripheral blood, taken 28 days after the second AZD1222 dose. The V call is TRBV11-2, the J call TRBJ1-4; D might be TRBD1 (5 bases). The receptor's source is an adult who received the AZD1222 COVID-19 vaccine. The CDR3 nucleotides are TGTGCCAGCAGCGCTTCCACAGGCCACCTTAATGAAAAACTGTTTTTT. As protein: CASSASTGHLNEKLFF.